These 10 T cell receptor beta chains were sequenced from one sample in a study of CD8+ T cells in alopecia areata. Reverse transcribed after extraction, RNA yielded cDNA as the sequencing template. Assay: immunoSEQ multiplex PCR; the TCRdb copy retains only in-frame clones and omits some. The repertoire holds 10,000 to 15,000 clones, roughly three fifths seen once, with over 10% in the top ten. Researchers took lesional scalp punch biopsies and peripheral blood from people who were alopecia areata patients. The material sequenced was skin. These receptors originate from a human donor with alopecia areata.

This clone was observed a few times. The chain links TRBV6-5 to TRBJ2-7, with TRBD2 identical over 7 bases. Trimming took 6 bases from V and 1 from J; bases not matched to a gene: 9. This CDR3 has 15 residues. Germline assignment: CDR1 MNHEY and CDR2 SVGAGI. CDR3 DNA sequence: TGTGCCAGCAGCGGTCTTGGGGGAGGGTCCTACGAGCAGTACTTC. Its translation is CASSGLGGGSYEQYF.

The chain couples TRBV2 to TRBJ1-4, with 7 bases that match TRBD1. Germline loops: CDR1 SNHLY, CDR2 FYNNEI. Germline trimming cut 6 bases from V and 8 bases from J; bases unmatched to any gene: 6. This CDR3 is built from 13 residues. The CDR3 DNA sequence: TGTGCCAGCAGGTGGGGACAGCGAGAAAAACTGTTTTTT. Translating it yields CASRWGQREKLFF.

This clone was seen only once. CDR3 coding DNA: TGTGCCAGCAGTTACGCCAGGGACAGGGGGAACACTGAAGCTTTCTTT. Residues: CASSYARDRGNTEAFF. The gene calls are TRBV6-5 and TRBJ1-1; 10 bases are a match to TRBD1. The CDR3 is 16 amino acids. CDR1 and CDR2 (germline): MNHEY, SVGAGI. V trimming: 2 bases; J trimming: 1 base; junction bases outside the gene matches: 4.

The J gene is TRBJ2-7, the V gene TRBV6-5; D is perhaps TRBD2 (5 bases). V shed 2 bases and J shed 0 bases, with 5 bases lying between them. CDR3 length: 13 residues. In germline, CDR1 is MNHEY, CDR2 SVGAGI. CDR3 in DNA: TGTGCCAGCAGTTACGAGGGCTCCTACGAGCAGTACTTC. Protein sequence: CASSYEGSYEQYF.

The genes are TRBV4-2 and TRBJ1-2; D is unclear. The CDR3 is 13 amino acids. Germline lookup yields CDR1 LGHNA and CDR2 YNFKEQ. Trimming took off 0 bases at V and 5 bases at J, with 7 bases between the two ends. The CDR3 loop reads CASSQESVYGYTF. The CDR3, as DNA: TGTGCCAGCAGCCAAGAAAGTGTGTATGGCTACACCTTC.

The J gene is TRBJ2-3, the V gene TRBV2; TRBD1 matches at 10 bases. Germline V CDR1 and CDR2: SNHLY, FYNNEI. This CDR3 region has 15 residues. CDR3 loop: CVKQARQGASDTQYF. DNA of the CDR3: TGTGTCAAGCAGGCCCGACAGGGGGCATCAGATACGCAGTATTTT.

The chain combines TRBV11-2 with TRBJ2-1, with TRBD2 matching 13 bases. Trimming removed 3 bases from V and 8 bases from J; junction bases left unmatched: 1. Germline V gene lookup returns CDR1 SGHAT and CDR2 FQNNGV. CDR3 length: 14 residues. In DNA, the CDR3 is TGTGCCAGCAGCTTGACTAGCGGGGGGTATGAGCAGTTCTTC. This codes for CASSLTSGGYEQFF.

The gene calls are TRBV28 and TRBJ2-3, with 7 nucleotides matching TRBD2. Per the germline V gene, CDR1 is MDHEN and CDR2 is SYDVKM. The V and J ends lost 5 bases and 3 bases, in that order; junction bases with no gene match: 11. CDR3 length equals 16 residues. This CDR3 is CASSAPGGEGTDTQYF. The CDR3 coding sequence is TGTGCCAGCAGTGCCCCTGGCGGGGAGGGGACAGATACGCAGTATTTT.

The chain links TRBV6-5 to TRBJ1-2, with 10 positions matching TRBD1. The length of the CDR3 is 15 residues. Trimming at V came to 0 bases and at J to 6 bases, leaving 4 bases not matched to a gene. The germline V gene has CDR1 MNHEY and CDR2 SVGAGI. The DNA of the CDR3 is TGTGCCAGCAGTTACTCAGGGACAGGGGCAGATGGCTACACCTTC. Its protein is CASSYSGTGADGYTF.

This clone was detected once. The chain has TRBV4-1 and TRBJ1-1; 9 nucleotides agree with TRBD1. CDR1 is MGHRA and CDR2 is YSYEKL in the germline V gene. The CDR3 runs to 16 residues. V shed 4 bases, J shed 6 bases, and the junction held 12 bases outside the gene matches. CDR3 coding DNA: TGCGCCAGCAGCCCGGGACAGGGTACGATGGAGGCTGAAGCTTTCTTT. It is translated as CASSPGQGTMEAEAFF.